This T cell receptor beta chain was sequenced in a study of TIL therapy for anti-PD-1-resistant metastatic lung cancer. Overall study context: Half of patients were current or former smokers.

Study-wide results and limits: Compared with baseline intratumoral T cells, expanded TIL cultures were more clonal and less diverse (about 5.8% vs 31%).

The immunoSEQ assay was v3. Assay: immunoSEQ multiplex PCR; the TCRdb copy retains only in-frame clones and omits some. The sample shows about 48,000 clones, roughly 70% of them seen only once. Time point here: pre-treatment sample, taken before nivolumab and TIL therapy. Pleural nodules or supraclavicular lymph nodes made up most of the excised metastases sampled. As regards this clone: Its target is unknown.

The V gene lost 5 bases and the J gene lost 6 bases, with 14 bases spanning the gap. The CDR3 length is 14 residues. The germline V gene has CDR1 LNHNV and CDR2 YYDKDF (reference sequence). The chain uses TRBV15 and TRBJ1-5; D is perhaps TRBD1 (6 bases). The clonotype was recovered from a person between 30 and 80 years old with non-small cell lung cancer. The sample was tumor tissue, taken at baseline. As DNA, the CDR3 is TGTGCCACCAGCGGGGGGCAGGGAGGTCAGCCCCAGCATTTT. It yields the protein CATSGGQGGQPQHF.